The T cell receptor (beta chain) described here comes from a study of T-cell reconstitution after alpha-beta-depleted transplantation in children (dated by TCRdb to 2016 to 2017). Background for the entire study: Using TCR repertoire profiling, the study followed T-cell immune reconstitution in a quantitative way in children after TCRalphabeta/CD19-depleted allogeneic hematopoietic cell transplantation. The paper as a whole reports these results and caveats: The high TCRbeta diversity at day 60 in some patients was ascribed to recipient T cells and intrathymic progenitors that had survived conditioning. Over subsequent months, a decline in hyperexpanded clone frequencies was noted, and after one year, T-cell counts and TCRbeta diversity were mostly ascribed to newly produced T cells. The apparently early recovery of alphabetaT-cell counts about two months after transplant reportedly depended on only several hundred rapidly expanded clones that came from non-depleted graft cells.

This clonotype showed up just once. The clone's antigen remains unknown. A read error is possible here, since a much larger clone lies one base away. A read error is likely, as this CDR3 ends without the conserved phenylalanine or tryptophan. The library was produced with PCR. The sequencer listed for this sample is Illumina HiSeq 2500. Molecular barcoding was employed in the preparation of TCR libraries, with unique molecular identifiers being used to normalize TCRbeta repertoire quantification. The public sequencing data were trimmed at Q25 with fastp and processed into clonotypes with MiXCR by TCRdb, which kept only in-frame beta chains. Rows with one shared CDR3 protein collapse into an entry with the most common genes and DNA. Counted in this sample were about 260,000 distinct CDR3 sequences; around 7.5% of them appeared once. In total, the top ten clones hold almost 6.5% of the sample. The CDR3 region is 13 residues in length, termini included. Just CDR3 DNA is preserved here, 39 bases in frame from base 1. V is reduced by 3 bases and J by 6 bases, leaving a spacing of 9 bases between them. The germline V gene sets CDR1 to MDHEN and CDR2 to SYDVKM.

In light of the paper, this sample's treatment or condition label describes: allogeneic hematopoietic cell transplantation with graft depleted of TCRalphabeta T cells and CD19 B cells. The children who served as transplant recipients had been given grafts of TCRalphabeta/CD19-depleted allogeneic hematopoietic cells. The chain is assembled from TRBV28 and TRBJ2-1, with the D call perhaps TRBD1 or TRBD2, each one matching 5 bases. This receptor was taken from a male patient younger than 18 who had a stem cell transplant for acute lymphoblastic leukemia, so the T cells may come from the graft donor. This specimen consisted of PBMCs, mostly from graft donor cells, obtained 180 days after TCRalphabeta/CD19-depleted stem cell transplant. The CDR3 reads as follows: CASSLAGTNEQFL. The DNA sequence follows: TGTGCCAGCAGTTTGGCAGGGACCAATGAGCAGTTCCTC.